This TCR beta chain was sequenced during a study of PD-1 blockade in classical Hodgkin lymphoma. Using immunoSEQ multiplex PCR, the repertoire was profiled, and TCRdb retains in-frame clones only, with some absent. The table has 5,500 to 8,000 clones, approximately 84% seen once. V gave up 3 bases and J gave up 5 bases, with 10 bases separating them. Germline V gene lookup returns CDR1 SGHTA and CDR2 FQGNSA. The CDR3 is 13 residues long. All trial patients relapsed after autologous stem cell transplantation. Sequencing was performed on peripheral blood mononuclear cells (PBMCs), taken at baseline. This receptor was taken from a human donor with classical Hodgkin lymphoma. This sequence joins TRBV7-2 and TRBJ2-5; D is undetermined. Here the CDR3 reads CASSFRLTETQYF. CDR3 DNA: TGTGCCAGCAGCTTCCGGCTAACGGAGACCCAGTACTTC.